These T cell receptor beta chains were read from a single sample in a study of beta chain features in type 1 diabetes. Sequenced by immunoSEQ multiplex PCR; TCRdb stores in-frame clones only, minus some. The sample records 620,000 or so clones, 15% to 19% being singletons. Sequences were obtained from naive CD4+ T cells from blood. These receptors were taken from a man aged 18 to 35 in good health. CDR3s include the opening cysteine and the closing phenylalanine or tryptophan. Fields, in order: J gene, D gene, clone size, V gene, CDR3 protein, CDR3 DNA. A D gene is named only where the DNA matches it firmly. Some rows have no size entry. The others give once, few or many, or a class for an expanded clone.

TRBJ1-3,.,.,TRBV29-1,CSVQRQRGNTIYF,TGCAGCGTTCAAAGACAGAGGGGAAACACCATATATTTT
TRBJ2-7,TRBD2,few,TRBV2,CASRRLAGPYEQYF,TGTGCCAGCAGGCGACTAGCGGGACCCTACGAGCAGTACTTC
TRBJ2-1,TRBD2,few,TRBV28,CASSFGLAGGKLDNEQFF,TGTGCCAGCAGTTTTGGGCTAGCGGGGGGCAAACTTGACAATGAGCAGTTCTTC
TRBJ2-5,.,.,TRBV9,CASSVGVRGDRETQYF,TGTGCCAGCAGCGTAGGTGTTAGGGGCGATAGGGAGACCCAGTACTTC
TRBJ2-5,.,.,TRBV28,CASSRPAAGQETQYF,TGTGCCAGCAGCCGACCTGCAGCGGGCCAAGAGACCCAGTACTTC
TRBJ2-7,.,few,TRBV5-1,CASSLDRGLSYEQYF,TGCGCCAGCAGCTTGGATAGGGGTTTGTCCTACGAGCAGTACTTC
TRBJ2-5,.,.,TRBV7-9,CASTRRAIETQYF,TGTGCCAGCACCAGAAGGGCCATAGAGACCCAGTACTTC
TRBJ1-2,.,few,TRBV28,CASSFSRGDYGYTF,TGTGCCAGCAGTTTTAGCAGGGGCGACTATGGCTACACCTTC
TRBJ2-7,.,few,TRBV6-1,CASSEVLTYEQYF,TGTGCCAGCAGTGAAGTCCTAACCTACGAGCAGTACTTC
TRBJ2-2,TRBD2,.,TRBV10-3,CATYPGLAGYTGELFF,TGTGCCACATATCCGGGACTAGCGGGATACACCGGGGAGCTGTTTTTT
TRBJ1-5,TRBD1,.,TRBV6-1,CASSQQGDQPQHF,TGTGCCAGCAGTCAACAGGGGGATCAGCCCCAGCATTTT
TRBJ2-3,TRBD2,few,TRBV4-3,CASSQSSGGTDTQYF,TGCGCCAGCAGCCAATCTTCCGGGGGGACAGATACGCAGTATTTT
TRBJ1-5,TRBD1,.,TRBV27,CASRLGQGRNQPQHF,TGTGCCAGCAGGCTTGGACAGGGACGCAATCAGCCCCAGCATTTT
TRBJ2-1,.,.,TRBV7-9,CASSLTGTHNEQFF,TGTGCCAGCAGCTTAACGGGTACCCACAATGAGCAGTTCTTC
TRBJ1-2,TRBD1,many,TRBV30,CAWSGQGARLGGYTF,TGTGCCTGGAGCGGACAGGGGGCGCGGCTCGGTGGCTACACCTTC
TRBJ2-1,.,few,TRBV6-4,CASSDSGHNEQFF,TGTGCCAGCAGTGACTCGGGACACAATGAGCAGTTCTTC
TRBJ1-5,.,few,TRBV18,CASSPGTSGQPQHF,TGTGCCAGCTCACCGGGGACTTCGGGTCAGCCCCAGCATTTT
TRBJ1-6,.,.,TRBV7-2,CASSLVTGNSPLHF,TGTGCCAGCAGCCTCGTTACAGGGAACTCACCCCTCCACTTT
TRBJ1-2,TRBD1,.,TRBV28,CASSLTGVLGGYTF,TGTGCCAGCAGTTTGACAGGGGTATTGGGTGGCTACACCTTC
TRBJ1-1,.,few,TRBV5-1,CASSLSGGLNTEAFF,TGCGCCAGCAGCTTGTCTGGGGGGCTGAACACTGAAGCTTTCTTT
TRBJ1-1,TRBD1,.,TRBV5-4,CASSLDRVSEEDTEAFF,TGTGCCAGCAGCCTTGACAGGGTTAGTGAGGAGGACACTGAAGCTTTCTTT
TRBJ2-1,TRBD2,few,TRBV10-3,CAISRVGTSGSSNEQFF,TGTGCCATCTCTCGAGTTGGGACTAGCGGGAGTAGCAATGAGCAGTTCTTC
TRBJ1-1,.,few,TRBV11-2,CASSSQGWHTEAFF,TGTGCCAGCAGCTCCCAGGGGTGGCATACTGAAGCTTTCTTT
TRBJ2-7,.,.,TRBV5-4,CASSPGIGEQYF,TGTGCCAGCAGCCCAGGGATCGGCGAGCAGTACTTC
TRBJ2-1,.,few,TRBV7-3,CASSSVPPGRGSYNEQFF,TGTGCCAGCAGCTCCGTACCCCCGGGACGGGGTTCCTACAATGAGCAGTTCTTC
TRBJ1-4,.,.,TRBV28,CASTPPARSGEKLFF,TGTGCCAGCACCCCTCCCGCGAGGAGTGGCGAAAAACTGTTTTTT
TRBJ1-1,.,.,TRBV5-1,CASSLAGFGGTEAFF,TGCGCCAGCAGCTTGGCAGGTTTCGGTGGCACTGAAGCTTTCTTT
TRBJ2-7,TRBD1,few,TRBV9,CASSVGGQGSYEQYF,TGTGCCAGCAGCGTAGGGGGACAGGGGTCCTACGAGCAGTACTTC
TRBJ2-5,.,.,TRBV18,CASSGQETQYF,TGTGCCAGCTCAGGACAAGAGACCCAGTACTTC
TRBJ1-5,.,.,TRBV19,CASSIRQSNQPQHF,TGTGCCAGTAGTATACGACAGAGCAATCAGCCCCAGCATTTT
TRBJ2-7,TRBD2,.,TRBV7-2,CASSNPGGTSGSTQYF,TGTGCCAGCAGCAACCCTGGCGGGACTAGCGGGAGTACACAGTACTTC
TRBJ2-7,.,.,TRBV18,CASSPKEGSEQYF,TGTGCCAGCTCACCAAAGGAGGGGTCCGAGCAGTACTTC
TRBJ2-7,TRBD2,.,TRBV5-4,CASSPNPGTSSPSQYF,TGTGCCAGCAGCCCCAATCCCGGGACTAGCTCCCCTTCGCAGTACTTC
TRBJ1-2,TRBD1,once,TRBV27,CASSPRTGTYGYTF,TGTGCCAGCAGTCCACGGACAGGAACCTATGGCTACACCTTC
TRBJ2-5,.,.,TRBV7-2,CASSLETGRSVAQYF,TGTGCCAGCAGCTTAGAGACCGGCCGCTCGGTGGCCCAGTACTTC
TRBJ1-1,.,.,TRBV18,CASSSIREVEAFF,TGTGCCAGCTCATCTATTAGGGAGGTTGAAGCTTTCTTT